This paragraph covers one TCR beta chain sequence. Sequencing used immunoSEQ multiplex PCR; TCRdb keeps in-frame clones, though not all of them. The sample has roughly 100,000 clones; roughly 92% are singletons. CDR1 is SGDLS, CDR2 YYNGEE, per germline. The CDR3 extends over 15 amino acids. The V segment lost 4 bases and the J segment 4 bases; nucleotides outside the gene matches: 11. The data were taken from a study of T cell changes during pregnancy in multiple sclerosis. This TCR was recovered from a female donor with multiple sclerosis, enrolled in a pregnancy study. The specimen comprised peripheral blood, sampled after pregnancy. The V and J genes are TRBV9 and TRBJ2-7; 7 positions agree with TRBD1. The CDR3 nucleotides read TGTGCCAGCAGCCCCCACAGGGGCCGAGAGTACGAGCAGTACTTC. It translates to CASSPHRGREYEQYF.